This T cell receptor (beta chain) appears in the sequencing data of a study of T-cell memory formation after mild COVID-19. Study at large: TCR clusters were mostly confined to one donor each.

The ends lost 1 base at V and 7 bases at J; junction bases unmatched: 17. The CDR3 has 18 residues. Per germline, CDR1 SGHTA and CDR2 FQGNSA. A remark on this clonotype: Antigen specificity is unknown.

Findings and limits, study-wide: Clones which contracted sat mainly in CM and EM if CD4+, and in EMRA if CD8+.

Using its own MiXCR run on the 5' RACE reads, TCRdb lists one record per CDR3 protein. Of under 300,000 distinct CDR3 sequences listed, about 15% were seen once; the top ten hold approximately 3.5%. Sequences were obtained from PBMCs or a T cell subset sorted from them (not recorded which). The sequence was collected from a man aged 18-30 years who had mild COVID-19 (a few samples of this study predate the infection). Cell type and time point are not known. The chain combines TRBV7-2 with TRBJ2-7; 9 bases match TRBD1. The CDR3 reads CASSLGVMGQGSFREQYF. The CDR3 nucleotides are TGTGCCAGCAGCTTAGGAGTTATGGGACAGGGCTCTTTCCGTGAGCAGTACTTC.